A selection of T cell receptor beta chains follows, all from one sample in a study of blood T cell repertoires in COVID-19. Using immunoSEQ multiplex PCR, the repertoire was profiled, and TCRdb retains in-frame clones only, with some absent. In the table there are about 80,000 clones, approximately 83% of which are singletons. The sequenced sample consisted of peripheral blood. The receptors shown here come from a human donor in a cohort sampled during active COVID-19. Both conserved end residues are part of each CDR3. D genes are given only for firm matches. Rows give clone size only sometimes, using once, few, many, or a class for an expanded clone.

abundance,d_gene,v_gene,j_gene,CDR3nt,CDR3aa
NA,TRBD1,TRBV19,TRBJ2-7,TGTGCCAGTAGTATAGAAGCAGGGGGCTCCTACGAGCAGTACTTC,CASSIEAGGSYEQYF
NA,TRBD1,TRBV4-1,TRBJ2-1,TGCGCCAGCAGCCAAGAAGGGACAGGAGCTTACAATGAGCAGTTCTTC,CASSQEGTGAYNEQFF
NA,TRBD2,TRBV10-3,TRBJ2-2,TGTGCCATCAGTAAGGAAGCGGGGGAGAACACCGGGGAGCTGTTTTTT,CAISKEAGENTGELFF
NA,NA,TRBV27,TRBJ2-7,TGTGCCAGCAGTTTATCAGGGGCTAGCTCCTACGAGCAGTACTTC,CASSLSGASSYEQYF
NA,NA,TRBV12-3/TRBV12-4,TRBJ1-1,TGTGCCAGCAGTTTACAGGCCGGAACTGAAGCTTTCTTT,CASSLQAGTEAFF
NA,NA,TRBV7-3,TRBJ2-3,TGTGCCAGCAGTCCCACTAACGCAGATACGCAGTATTTT,CASSPTNADTQYF
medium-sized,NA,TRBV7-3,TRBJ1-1,TGTGCCAGCAGCTTAACCGGCGGGGACACTGAAGCTTTCTTT,CASSLTGGDTEAFF
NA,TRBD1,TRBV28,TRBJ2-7,TGTGCCAGCAGTACAGGGGGCGCGGGTAGCGAGCAGTACTTC,CASSTGGAGSEQYF
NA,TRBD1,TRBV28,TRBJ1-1,TGTGCCAGCACCCCCCCCGGGACAGGGACTGAAGCTTTCTTT,CASTPPGTGTEAFF
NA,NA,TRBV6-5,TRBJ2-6,TGTGCCAGCAGTTCCGTCGGAGGGCTCGGGGCCAACGTCCTGACTTTC,CASSSVGGLGANVLTF
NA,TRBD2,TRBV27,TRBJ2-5,TGTGCCAGCAGCCTTGGGCTAGCGGGAGCAAAGACCCAGTACTTC,CASSLGLAGAKTQYF
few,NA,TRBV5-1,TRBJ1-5,TGCGCCAGCAGCTTGGACAGGGACCAGCCCCAGCATTTT,CASSLDRDQPQHF
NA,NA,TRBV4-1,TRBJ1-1,TGCGCCAGCACCCCGGGACTCCTCCGAGAAATGAACACTGAAGCTTTCTTT,CASTPGLLREMNTEAFF
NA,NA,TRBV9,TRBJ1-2,TGTGCCAGCAGCGCACACCCTCTTTCTAACTATGGCTACACCTTC,CASSAHPLSNYGYTF
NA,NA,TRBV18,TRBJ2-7,TGTGCCAGCTCACTCCAGTCCTACGAGCAGTACTTC,CASSLQSYEQYF
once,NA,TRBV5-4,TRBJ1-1,TGTGCCAGCAGCTTGACAGGAGCCAACACTGAAGCTTTCTTT,CASSLTGANTEAFF
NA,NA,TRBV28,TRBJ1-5,TGTGCCAGCAGCCGGAGACAGCAGCCCCAGCATTTT,CASSRRQQPQHF
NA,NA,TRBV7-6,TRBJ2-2,TGTGCCAGCAGCTTATTGTCCTCCTGGGGAGGCGGGGAGCTGTTTTTT,CASSLLSSWGGGELFF
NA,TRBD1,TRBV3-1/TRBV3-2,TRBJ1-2,TGTGCCAGCAGCCCATCGGACAGGGGGTCAGGCTATGGCTACACCTTC,CASSPSDRGSGYGYTF
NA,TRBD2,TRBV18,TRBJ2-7,TGTGCCAGCTCATCTAGCGGGGGGTCCTCCTACGAGCAGTACTTC,CASSSSGGSSYEQYF